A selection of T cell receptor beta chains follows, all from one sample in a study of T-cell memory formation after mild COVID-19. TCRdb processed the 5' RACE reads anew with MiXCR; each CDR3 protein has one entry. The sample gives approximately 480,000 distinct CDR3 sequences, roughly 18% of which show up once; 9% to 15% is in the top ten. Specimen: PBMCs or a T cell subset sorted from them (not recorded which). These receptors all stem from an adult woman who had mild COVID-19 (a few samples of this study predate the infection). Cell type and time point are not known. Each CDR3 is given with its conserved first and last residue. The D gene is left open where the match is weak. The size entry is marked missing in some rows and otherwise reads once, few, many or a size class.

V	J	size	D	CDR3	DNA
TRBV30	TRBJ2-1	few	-	CAWSVLGGLKHEQFF	TGTGCCTGGAGTGTACTCGGGGGTCTAAAGCATGAGCAGTTCTTC
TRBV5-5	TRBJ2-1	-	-	CASSLPGTGQFF	TGTGCCAGCAGCTTGCCTGGGACGGGGCAGTTCTTC
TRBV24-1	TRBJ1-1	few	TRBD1	CATRGGGPGTEAFF	TGTGCCACCAGAGGGGGCGGGCCGGGCACTGAAGCTTTCTTT
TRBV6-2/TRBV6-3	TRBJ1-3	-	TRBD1	CASSRDGTGITIYF	TGTGCCAGCAGTCGGGACGGGACAGGGATCACCATATATTTT
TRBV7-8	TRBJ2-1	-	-	CASSLVPRGGGGTYNEQFF	TGTGCCAGCAGCTTAGTTCCTAGGGGGGGAGGCGGCACCTACAATGAGCAGTTCTTC
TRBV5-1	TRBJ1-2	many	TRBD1	CASSLEGQGARGYTF	TGCGCCAGCAGCTTGGAAGGACAGGGGGCGCGCGGCTACACCTTC
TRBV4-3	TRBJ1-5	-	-	CASSQEWQNNQPQHF	TGCGCCAGCAGCCAAGAATGGCAGAACAATCAGCCCCAGCATTTT
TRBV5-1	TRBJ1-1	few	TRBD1	CASSLGQGAVEAFF	TGCGCCAGCAGCTTGGGACAGGGGGCGGTTGAAGCTTTCTTT
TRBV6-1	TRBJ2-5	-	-	CASREEERPSTETQYF	TGTGCCAGCAGGGAGGAGGAACGGCCTTCGACAGAGACCCAGTACTTC
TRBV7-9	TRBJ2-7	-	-	CASSSSRGTYEQYF	TGTGCCAGCAGCTCGTCCAGGGGAACCTACGAGCAGTACTTC
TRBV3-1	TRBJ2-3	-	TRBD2	CASSQGASSGRTDTQYF	TGTGCCAGCAGCCAAGGAGCCTCTAGCGGACGCACAGATACGCAGTATTTT
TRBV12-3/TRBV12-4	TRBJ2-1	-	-	CASSSSTSLGGREQFF	-
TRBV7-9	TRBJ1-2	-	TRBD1	CASSLRQGEMNYGYTF	TGTGCCAGCAGCTTACGACAGGGGGAAATGAACTATGGCTACACCTTC
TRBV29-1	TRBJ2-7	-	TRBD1	CSATGQGAEQYF	TGCAGCGCCACGGGGCAGGGGGCCGAGCAGTACTTC
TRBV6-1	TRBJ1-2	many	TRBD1	CASSVPGTGGYGYTF	TGTGCCAGCAGTGTTCCTGGGACAGGGGGTTATGGCTACACCTTC
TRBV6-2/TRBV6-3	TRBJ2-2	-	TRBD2	CASSWKREGTGELFF	TGTGCCAGCAGTTGGAAGCGGGAGGGCACCGGGGAGCTGTTTTTT
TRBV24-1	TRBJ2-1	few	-	CATSDLRQNHAPFF	TGTGCCACCAGTGACCTGCGTCAGAACCACGCGCCGTTCTTC
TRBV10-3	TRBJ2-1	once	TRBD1	CAISVGDRGHNEQFF	TGTGCCATCAGTGTCGGGGACAGGGGGCACAATGAGCAGTTCTTC
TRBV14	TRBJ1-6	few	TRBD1	CASSQGWGQGGRSPLHF	TGTGCCAGCAGCCAAGGTTGGGGACAGGGCGGGCGATCACCCCTCCACTTT
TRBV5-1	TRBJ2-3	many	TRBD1	CASSSGQGLMDTQYF	TGCGCCAGCAGCTCGGGACAGGGGTTAATGGATACGCAGTATTTT
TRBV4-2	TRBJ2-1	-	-	CASSQNSLGNEQFF	TGTGCCAGCAGCCAGAACTCACTGGGGAATGAGCAGTTCTTC
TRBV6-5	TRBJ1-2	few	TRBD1	CADRGRRRPNYGYTF	TGTGCGGACAGGGGTCGTCGTAGACCTAACTATGGCTACACCTTC
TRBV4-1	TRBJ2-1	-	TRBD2	CASSYTLAGGLSEQFF	TGCGCCAGCAGTTATACACTAGCGGGGGGGCTAAGTGAGCAGTTCTTC
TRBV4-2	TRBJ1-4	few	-	CASSGQVGTNEKLFF	TGTGCCAGCAGCGGACAAGTCGGAACTAATGAAAAACTGTTTTTT
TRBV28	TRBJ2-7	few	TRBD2	CASSLRTSGESSYEQYF	TGTGCCAGCAGTTTGCGGACTAGCGGGGAAAGCTCCTACGAGCAGTACTTC
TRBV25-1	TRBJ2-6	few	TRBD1	CASSEGQGWAGANVLTF	TGTGCCAGCAGTGAAGGACAGGGATGGGCCGGGGCCAACGTCCTGACTTTC
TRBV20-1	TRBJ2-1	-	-	CSAISRQAESNEQFF	TGCAGTGCTATCTCGAGGCAGGCCGAGTCCAATGAGCAGTTCTTC
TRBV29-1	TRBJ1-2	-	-	CSARFGEGGYTF	TGCAGCGCCCGCTTTGGGGAAGGGGGCTACACCTTC
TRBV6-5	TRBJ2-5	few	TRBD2	CASSYSISGRPETQYF	TGTGCCAGCAGTTACTCGATTAGCGGGAGACCAGAGACCCAGTACTTC
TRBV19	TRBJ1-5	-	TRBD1	CASRTDRDSNQPQHF	TGTGCCAGTAGGACTGACAGGGATAGCAATCAGCCCCAGCATTTT
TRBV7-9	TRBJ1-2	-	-	CASSAQGDGYTF	TGTGCCAGCAGCGCCCAAGGTGACGGCTACACCTTC
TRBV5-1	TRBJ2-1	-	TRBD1	CASKKGQGPYNEQFF	TGCGCCAGCAAGAAAGGACAGGGGCCTTACAATGAGCAGTTCTTC
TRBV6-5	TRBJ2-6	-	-	CASSYDRVSANVLTF	TGTGCCAGCAGTTATGATCGGGTGTCGGCCAACGTCCTGACTTTC
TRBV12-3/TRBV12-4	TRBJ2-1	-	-	CASATLGDEQFF	TGTGCCAGCGCCACGCTGGGGGATGAGCAGTTCTTC
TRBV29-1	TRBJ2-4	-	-	CSVTHGHADNIQYF	TGCAGCGTTACCCATGGACACGCCGATAACATTCAGTACTTC
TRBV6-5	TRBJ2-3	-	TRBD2	CASSGDYPDTQYF	TGTGCCAGCAGTGGGGACTACCCAGATACGCAGTATTTT
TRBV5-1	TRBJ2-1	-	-	CASSASTFSNEQFF	TGCGCCAGCAGCGCTAGTACATTTAGCAATGAGCAGTTCTTC
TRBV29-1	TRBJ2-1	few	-	CSVEGAGTYNEQFF	TGCAGCGTTGAAGGGGCAGGGACCTACAATGAGCAGTTCTTC
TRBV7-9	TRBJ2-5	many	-	CASSLPTGRRETQYF	TGTGCCAGCAGCTTACCCACAGGGAGGAGAGAGACCCAGTACTTC
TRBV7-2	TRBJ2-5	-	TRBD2	CASRLAGGSQTQYF	TGTGCCAGCAGGCTAGCGGGGGGTAGCCAGACCCAGTACTTC
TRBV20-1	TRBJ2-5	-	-	CSASRLIAARGYQETQYF	TGCAGTGCTAGCAGGCTTATAGCCGCCCGCGGGTACCAAGAGACCCAGTACTTC
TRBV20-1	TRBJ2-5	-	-	CSALLGLAVETQYF	TGCAGTGCTCTTCTTGGGCTCGCTGTGGAGACCCAGTACTTC
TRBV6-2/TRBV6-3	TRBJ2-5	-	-	CASSYSHRDETQYF	TGTGCCAGCAGTTACTCTCACAGGGATGAGACCCAGTACTTC
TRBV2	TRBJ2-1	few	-	CASRTNEQFF	TGTGCCAGCCGGACCAATGAGCAGTTCTTC
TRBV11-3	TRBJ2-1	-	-	CASSPQGRSNEQFF	TGTGCCAGCAGCCCCCAGGGACGGAGCAATGAGCAGTTCTTC
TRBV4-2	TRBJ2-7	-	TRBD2	CASSQGISGRAVAYEQYF	TGTGCCAGCAGCCAAGGGATTAGCGGGAGGGCCGTCGCCTACGAGCAGTACTTC
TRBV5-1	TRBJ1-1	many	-	CASSSGTENTEAFF	TGCGCCAGCAGCTCCGGGACGGAGAACACTGAAGCTTTCTTT
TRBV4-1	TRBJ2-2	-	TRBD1	CASSHGQVNTGELFF	TGCGCCAGCAGCCATGGACAGGTCAACACCGGGGAGCTGTTTTTT
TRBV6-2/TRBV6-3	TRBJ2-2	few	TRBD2	CASRATSGIVAGELFF	TGTGCCAGCAGGGCTACTAGCGGGATAGTCGCCGGGGAGCTGTTTTTT